A selection of T cell receptor beta chains follows, all from one sample in a study of cytomegalovirus exposure and HLA in healthy donors. Data came from immunoSEQ multiplex PCR; TCRdb stores just in-frame clones and leaves some out. Of about 190,000 clones in the sample, 86% were seen once. Sequenced: PBMCs. The receptors were sampled from a woman aged 18-29 years in good health and CMV-seronegative. CDR3s include the opening cysteine and the closing phenylalanine or tryptophan. The D gene is left open where the match is weak. Clone size is stated in some rows and not others, as once, few, many or a class when expanded.

v_call	clone_size	d_call	j_call	cdr3_nt	cdr3_aa
TRBV7-6	-	TRBD2	TRBJ2-3	TGTGCCAGCAGCTTAGGCCGAGGAGCGGGAGCCACAGATACGCAGTATTTT	CASSLGRGAGATDTQYF
TRBV29-1	-	TRBD2	TRBJ2-7	TGCAGCGCAGCCACCGGGACTAGCGGAGTAGAGCAGTACTTC	CSAATGTSGVEQYF
TRBV27	-	-	TRBJ1-6	TGTGCCAGCAGTTTATCGGGCCATCGTTCGGCCCTCCACTTT	CASSLSGHRSALHF
TRBV5-1	-	-	TRBJ2-5	TGCGCCAGCAGCTTTAAAGAGACCCAGTACTTC	CASSFKETQYF
TRBV2	-	TRBD1	TRBJ1-3	TGTGCCAGCAGACAGGGGGCGTACACCATATATTTT	CASRQGAYTIYF
TRBV9	-	-	TRBJ1-2	TGTGCCAGCAGTATAACGGGACTAGAAGGTTATGGCTACACCTTC	CASSITGLEGYGYTF
TRBV7-6	once	TRBD2	TRBJ2-7	TGTGCCAGCAGCTTAGATCGGAATAGCGGGACCAGGGAGCAGTACTTC	CASSLDRNSGTREQYF
TRBV10-2	-	TRBD2	TRBJ2-2	TGCGCCAGCAGGGGCGGGGGTAACACCGGGGAGCTGTTTTTT	CASRGGGNTGELFF
TRBV5-1	few	-	TRBJ2-7	TGCGCCAGCTCCGCGGATTTCTCCTACGAGCAGTACTTC	CASSADFSYEQYF
TRBV2	-	TRBD1	TRBJ1-1	TGTGCCAGCAGTGAGCCCGGGACAGGGGGCACTGAAGCTTTCTTT	CASSEPGTGGTEAFF
TRBV28	-	-	TRBJ1-2	TGTGCCACCTTCCCGCCGGGCAGGGTGTCTAACTATGGCTACACCTTC	CATFPPGRVSNYGYTF
TRBV7-9	-	-	TRBJ1-5	TGTGCCAGCAGCTCGGGTGGAAATCAGCCCCAGCATTTT	CASSSGGNQPQHF
TRBV4-2	-	TRBD2	TRBJ2-1	TGTGCCAGCAGCCAGGGGGGGATACTAGTCACTGAGCAGTTCTTC	CASSQGGILVTEQFF
TRBV14	-	TRBD1	TRBJ1-2	TGTGCCAGCAGGCCAAGAGACAGGGGTGAAGGCTACACCTTC	CASRPRDRGEGYTF
TRBV7-9	-	-	TRBJ2-2	TGTGCCAGCAGCTTAACGTCAGGGGCCGGGGAGCTGTTTTTT	CASSLTSGAGELFF
TRBV10-3	-	TRBD1	TRBJ2-4	TGTGCCATCAGTACCGGCCGGGACAGGGCGAACATTCAGTACTTC	CAISTGRDRANIQYF
TRBV29-1	-	TRBD1	TRBJ1-1	TGCAGCGTTGACCCACCGACAGGGGGCGTCGGCACTGAAGCTTTCTTT	CSVDPPTGGVGTEAFF
TRBV29-1	-	TRBD1	TRBJ1-2	TGCAGCGTTGATCAGAGGGACAGGGGGCACGGGGTCTATGGCTACACCTTC	CSVDQRDRGHGVYGYTF
TRBV19	few	TRBD1	TRBJ2-1	TGTGCCAGTACCGGGAAAACTCCGGGACAGGGCTACAATGAGCAGTTCTTC	CASTGKTPGQGYNEQFF
TRBV9	-	-	TRBJ1-2	TGTGCCAGCAGCACGCCTTCGAGCGGGGAGATCTATGGCTACACCTTC	CASSTPSSGEIYGYTF
TRBV7-6	-	-	TRBJ2-3	TGTGCCAGCAGCTTAGCGGTCTACGAGGAAAATACGCAGTATTTT	CASSLAVYEENTQYF
TRBV29-1	once	TRBD2	TRBJ2-3	TGCAGCGTTGTACCGCGGCTAGCGGGAAGCACAGATACGCAGTATTTT	CSVVPRLAGSTDTQYF
TRBV4-2	-	TRBD1	TRBJ2-7	TGTGCCAGCAGCCAGGGGACAGGGGACTACTACGAGCAGTACTTC	CASSQGTGDYYEQYF
TRBV10-3	-	-	TRBJ2-7	TGTGCCATCAGTGACAGAGACTACACCTACGAGCAGTACTTC	CAISDRDYTYEQYF
TRBV27	-	TRBD1	TRBJ1-2	TGTGCCAGCAGCCAAGGACAGGGAGGCTATGGCTACACCTTC	CASSQGQGGYGYTF
TRBV30	-	TRBD1	TRBJ1-1	TGTGCCTGGAGGGACAGGGAAGCTTTCTTT	CAWRDREAFF
TRBV9	-	TRBD2	TRBJ2-1	TGTGCCAGCAGCATAGCGGGGGGGGCCTACAATGAGCAGTTCTTC	CASSIAGGAYNEQFF
TRBV4-1	-	TRBD2	TRBJ2-3	TGCGCCAGCAGCCAAGAAAGGCTAGCGGGGATAACTAGCACAGATACGCAGTATTTT	CASSQERLAGITSTDTQYF
TRBV10-1	-	TRBD1	TRBJ2-3	TGCGCCAGCAGTGATATACAGGGGTTCTGGGCACCAGATACGCAGTATTTT	CASSDIQGFWAPDTQYF
TRBV11-3	-	TRBD2	TRBJ2-7	TGTGCCAGACTATTAGCCGGGGGGGCAGACGAGCAGTACTTC	CARLLAGGADEQYF
TRBV29-1	-	TRBD2	TRBJ2-1	TGCAGCGTTGAAGTGGCTAGCGGGACTCAGTTCTTC	CSVEVASGTQFF
TRBV7-2	-	-	TRBJ1-1	TGTGCCAGCAGCTTAGGGCAGATGAACACTGAAGCTTTCTTT	CASSLGQMNTEAFF
TRBV2	-	TRBD1	TRBJ2-5	TGTGCCAGTCCCGGGACAGGGATCGAGACCCAGTACTTC	CASPGTGIETQYF
TRBV30	-	TRBD2	TRBJ2-2	TGTGCCTGGAGGAACTCAGCGGGAGATACCGGGGAGCTGTTTTTT	CAWRNSAGDTGELFF
TRBV6-6	-	TRBD1	TRBJ1-2	TGTGCCAGCAGTCCGACAGGGGGGGTTGGCTACACCTTC	CASSPTGGVGYTF
TRBV30	-	TRBD2	TRBJ2-3	TGTGCCTGGAGTGTAGGACTAGCGGGTTCCACAGATACGCAGTATTTT	CAWSVGLAGSTDTQYF
TRBV12-5	-	-	TRBJ1-1	TGTGCTAGTGGGCCCACGGCGGTGGGCACTGAAGCTTTCTTT	CASGPTAVGTEAFF
TRBV7-9	-	-	TRBJ1-3	TGTGCCAGCAGCTTAGTGGCGGGAGTTGGAAACACCATATATTTT	CASSLVAGVGNTIYF
TRBV18	-	-	TRBJ1-3	TGTGCCAGCTCACCACCGACAGGAAACACCATATATTTT	CASSPPTGNTIYF
TRBV2	-	TRBD1	TRBJ1-4	TGTGCCAGCAGTGAAGTAGACCCCGGGACAGGGACGTTTTTT	CASSEVDPGTGTFF
TRBV19	-	-	TRBJ2-7	-	CASTSGQGYQQYF
TRBV11-2	-	TRBD1	TRBJ1-1	TGTGCCAGCAGCCCCTGGACAGGGAAGGGGTCTGAAGCTTTCTTT	CASSPWTGKGSEAFF